The sequence of this T cell receptor beta chain was determined in a study of blood T cell repertoires in COVID-19. Germline trimming cut 6 bases from V and 2 bases from J; bases unmatched to any gene: 11. The CDR3 length is 16 residues. Germline V gene sequence: CDR1 LGHNA, CDR2 YSLEER. Here immunoSEQ multiplex PCR was the method, and the copy in TCRdb shows in-frame clones only, minus some. The table records 150,000 to 200,000 clones, around 79% of them present only once. Sequencing was done on a sample of peripheral blood. This sequence originates from a woman aged 40-49 years with COVID-19, enrolled during active disease. The rearrangement uses TRBV4-3 and TRBJ2-3, with 7 bases fitting TRBD2. The CDR3 DNA is TGCGCCAGCAGTGGTGAGGGCGGGGGACTCACAGATACGCAGTATTTT. As protein: CASSGEGGGLTDTQYF.